This T cell receptor beta chain comes out of a study of cytomegalovirus exposure and HLA in healthy donors. General observations from the study: Presence/absence analysis assumed near-uniform sequencing depth across donors. Some highly shared sequence variants likely arose as a pipeline artifact.

In this sample, this clone turned up a few times. Its antigen is not identified. The study ran its PCR with 60 Vbeta and 13 Jbeta primers. The table came from immunoSEQ multiplex PCR; TCRdb's copy has only in-frame clones and leaves some out. The sample has about 120,000 clones; 9.5% are singletons. Between the trimmed V and J ends, which lost 8 bases and 6 bases, there was a span of 17 bases. Per the germline V gene, CDR1 is SGHTA and CDR2 is FQGNSA. CDR3 length: 13 residues. V usage is TRBV7-2 and J usage is TRBJ2-7; D possibly corresponds to TRBD2 (5 bases). This receptor was obtained from a man aged 25 to 40 in good health and CMV-seronegative. Specimen: PBMCs. CDR3 sequence: CASALYSELEQYF. Written as DNA, the CDR3 is TGTGCCAGCGCATTATATAGCGAGCTCGAGCAGTACTTC.